These 19 T cell receptor beta chains originate from one sample sequenced in a study of post-analysis software for immune sequencing data (dated by TCRdb to between 2015 and 2016). Study-wide conclusions, independent of this receptor: About five TRBV segments, including TRBV5-6, TRBV5-1 and TRBV20-1, were significantly more frequent in patients than controls.

The library was generated by PCR. The data were produced on an Illumina HiSeq 2500. To reduce PCR and sequencing biases, unique molecular identifiers were incorporated into the TCR beta cDNA libraries. TCRdb reprocessed the public reads (quality trimming at Q25 with fastp, clone calling with MiXCR) and kept in-frame beta chains. Entries are consolidated by CDR3 protein sequence, retaining the most common genes and DNA. This sample gives approximately 350,000 distinct CDR3 sequences in total; 30% to 45% of them show up just once. 10% to 15% of the sample lies in the top ten. These receptors' antigens are unknown. Source material: blood. The receptors were sampled from a girl between 10 and 17 years old with multiple sclerosis.

There are a few counts of this clonotype. V gene TRBV6-5 combines with J gene TRBJ1-2; 8 nucleotides line up with TRBD1. This CDR3 comprises 13 residues. V lost 5 bases, J lost 8 bases, and 7 bases stayed unmatched. CDR1 is MNHEY and CDR2 is SVGAGI in the germline V gene. Written as DNA, the CDR3 is TGTGCCAGCAGTCCGACAGGGGAAGTGGGCTACACCTTC. As protein: CASSPTGEVGYTF.

This clonotype was counted between two and nine times. This chain uses TRBV6-6 with TRBJ2-2, with D perhaps TRBD1 (6 bases). Per the germline V gene, CDR1 is MNHNY and CDR2 is SVGAGI (reference sequence). V was trimmed by 5 bases and J by 3 bases, leaving 16 bases between them. This CDR3 contains 16 residues. Here the CDR3 reads CASSPRNREDTGELFF. CDR3 in DNA: TGTGCCAGCAGTCCAAGGAACAGGGAAGACACCGGGGAGCTGTTTTTT.

The chain joins TRBV15 to TRBJ2-2; TRBD2 aligns across 7 bases. There are 16 residues in the CDR3. The junction had 9 bases not matched to a gene; V was cut back by 0 bases and J by 8 bases. Germline V gives CDR1 LNHNV, CDR2 YYDKDF (reference sequence). The CDR3 reads CATSRDRREGCGELFF. The CDR3 DNA sequence: TGTGCCACCAGCAGAGATCGAAGGGAGGGATGTGGGGAGCTGTTTTTT. The whole variable domain, filled in from reference TRBV15 and TRBJ2-2, reads DAMVIQNPRYQVTQFGKPVTLSCSQTLNHNVMYWYQQKSSQAPKLLFHYYDKDFNNEADTPDNFQSRRPNTSFCFLDIRSPGLGDTAMYLCATSRDRREGCGELFFGEGSRLTVL.

This clonotype was seen a handful of times. CDR3 DNA sequence: TGTGCCAGTAGTCGAGGACAGGGTGGACAGACCCAGTACTTC. This codes for CASSRGQGGQTQYF. The chain combines TRBV19 with TRBJ2-5; 8 nucleotides match TRBD1. V lost 5 bases to trimming and J lost 6 bases; unmatched junction nucleotides: 8. CDR3 length equals 14 residues. CDR1 is LNHDA and CDR2 is SQIVND in the germline V gene (reference sequence).

The chain joins TRBV4-2 to TRBJ1-6; D gene ambiguous. Germline V CDR1 and CDR2: LGHNA, YNFKEQ. Deletions cut 0 bases from V and 10 bases from J, with 16 bases between. CDR3 size: 16 residues. CDR3 coding DNA: TGTGCCAGCAGCCAAGACCGAGGCGACCAGCGGTCACCCCTCCACTTT. Translating it yields CASSQDRGDQRSPLHF.

This clonotype appeared a few times. This chain links TRBV28 with TRBJ2-7; D ambiguous. Germline V gives CDR1 MDHEN, CDR2 SYDVKM. The V gene lost 5 bases and the J gene lost 1 base, with 6 bases spanning the gap. The CDR3 is 12 amino acids. The CDR3 DNA reads as TGTGCCAGCAGTGTAGTTTCCTACGAGCAGTACTTC. This encodes CASSVVSYEQYF.

This clonotype was detected only a few times. The chain uses TRBV20-1 and TRBJ2-5, with TRBD1 matching over 7 bases. With V trimmed by 2 bases and J by 4 bases, 19 bases remained unmatched. The CDR3 contains 18 residues. Germline assignment: CDR1 DFQATT and CDR2 SNEGSKA (reference sequence). The CDR3 DNA reads as TGCAGTGCTAGACGATCTCTCTCGAAATTTTCAGGGGGAGAGACCCAGTACTTC. Protein sequence: CSARRSLSKFSGGETQYF.

The chain recombines TRBV7-9 with TRBJ2-7; D may be TRBD1 (5 bases). V was pared by 8 bases and J by 4 bases, with 12 bases between. Germline CDR1 is SEHNR and CDR2 is FQNEAQ (reference sequence). This CDR3 spans 12 amino acids. CDR3 sequence: CASGQDVYEQYF. CDR3 DNA sequence: TGTGCCAGCGGACAAGACGTGTACGAGCAGTACTTC.

The rearrangement links TRBV20-1 to TRBJ1-2; perhaps TRBD1 as D (6 bases). Trimming removed 5 bases at V and 2 bases at J, with 9 bases between. CDR3 size: 12 residues. Germline CDR1 DFQATT, CDR2 SNEGSKA (reference sequence). CDR3 amino acids: CSAFQGNYGYTF. The CDR3 DNA reads as TGCAGTGCTTTCCAGGGGAACTATGGCTACACCTTC.

This clonotype was counted ten times or more. The genes are TRBV5-1 and TRBJ2-1; TRBD1 agrees at 7 bases. This CDR3 spans 17 amino acids. Germline V gives CDR1 SGHRS, CDR2 YFSETQ. V shed 0 bases, J shed 5 bases, and the junction held 11 bases outside the gene matches. The CDR3 loop reads CASSLEGAPHTDNEQFF. The CDR3 region has the DNA TGCGCCAGCAGCTTGGAGGGGGCGCCCCACACCGACAATGAGCAGTTCTTC.

The chain joins TRBV7-8 to TRBJ2-3; TRBD2 might be the D (5 bases). This CDR3 spans 16 amino acids. Germline V gene data show CDR1 as SGHVS and CDR2 as FQNEAQ. The V end was cut by 5 bases, the J end by 1 base, with 16 bases between. CDR3 nucleotides: TGTGCCAGCAGCCCCCTACTTTTCGGGGGCACAGATACGCAGTATTTT. Translated, it gives CASSPLLFGGTDTQYF.

This clonotype was seen more than once but under ten times. The chain joins TRBV29-1 to TRBJ2-1; D unresolved. From germline, CDR1 is SQVTM and CDR2 ANQGSEA. V dropped 2 bases and J dropped 4 bases, with 9 bases sitting between them. CDR3 size: 13 residues. CDR3 sequence reads: CSVELQEYNEQFF. In DNA form, the CDR3 reads TGCAGCGTTGAACTGCAGGAGTACAATGAGCAGTTCTTC.

This clonotype was seen many times. V and J are TRBV20-1 and TRBJ2-7, with TRBD2 matching over 7 bases. Trimming at V came to 5 bases and at J to 3 bases, leaving 7 bases not matched to a gene. CDR3 length equals 13 residues. Germline assignment: CDR1 DFQATT and CDR2 SNEGSKA (reference sequence). The CDR3 loop is CSAYSGSHYEQYF. The CDR3, as DNA: TGCAGTGCTTATAGCGGGTCACACTACGAGCAGTACTTC.

The chain is built from TRBV4-3 and TRBJ2-7, with 7 bases fitting TRBD2. CDR1 is LGHNA, CDR2 YSLEER, per germline. After removal of 0 bases from V and 0 bases from J, the junction contained 5 bases not matched to a gene. This CDR3 region has 16 residues. The DNA for the CDR3 is TGCGCCAGCAGCCAAGAACTAGCGCCTACCTCCTACGAGCAGTACTTC. Translating gives CASSQELAPTSYEQYF.

This clonotype was found a few times. The V gene is TRBV5-6, the J gene TRBJ2-7, with D perhaps TRBD1 (6 bases). The DNA end is more similar to TRBJ2-5, so the J call may be wrong. The CDR3 covers 14 residues. Germline CDR1 reads SGHDT; CDR2 reads YYEEEE. CDR3 protein: CASTPEGVSETQYF. DNA for the CDR3: TGTGCCAGCACCCCTGAGGGGGTAAGCGAGACCCAGTACTTC.

The J gene is TRBJ2-1, the V gene TRBV3-1; TRBD1 is a possible D gene (5 bases). The germline V gene has CDR1 LGHDT and CDR2 YNNKEL (reference sequence). The length of the CDR3 is 12 residues. V shed 0 bases and J shed 9 bases, with 6 bases lying between them. Here the CDR3 reads CASSQDRGEQFF. DNA of the CDR3: TGTGCCAGCAGCCAAGATAGGGGTGAGCAGTTCTTC.

V is TRBV21-1 and J is TRBJ1-4; the table's TRBD1 call for D was not verified on the DNA. TRBV21-1 is termed a pseudogene. The CDR3 has 15 residues. CDR3 protein: CASSNSGQGGEELFF. In DNA form, the CDR3 reads TGTGCCAGCAGCAACTCGGGACAAGGAGGGGAAGAACTGTTTTTT.

This clonotype has more than one count but fewer than ten. The chain joins TRBV5-1 to TRBJ2-5, with 8 bases lining up with TRBD2. This CDR3 contains 16 residues. Per germline, CDR1 SGHRS and CDR2 YFSETQ. J lost 4 bases, V lost 5 bases, and 13 bases had no gene match. In DNA form, the CDR3 reads TGCGCCAGCAGTTCCGGGGGGGGACCACCTGGAGAGACCCAGTACTTC. Residues: CASSSGGGPPGETQYF.

The chain joins TRBV5-1 to TRBJ2-3, with D unclear. The CDR3 extends over 14 amino acids. Trimming stripped 3 bases from V and 2 bases from J, with 10 bases between. Germline values: CDR1 SGHRS, CDR2 YFSETQ. CDR3 nucleotide sequence: TGCGCCAGCAGCTGGAAGGTCGACACAGATACGCAGTATTTT. Protein: CASSWKVDTDTQYF.